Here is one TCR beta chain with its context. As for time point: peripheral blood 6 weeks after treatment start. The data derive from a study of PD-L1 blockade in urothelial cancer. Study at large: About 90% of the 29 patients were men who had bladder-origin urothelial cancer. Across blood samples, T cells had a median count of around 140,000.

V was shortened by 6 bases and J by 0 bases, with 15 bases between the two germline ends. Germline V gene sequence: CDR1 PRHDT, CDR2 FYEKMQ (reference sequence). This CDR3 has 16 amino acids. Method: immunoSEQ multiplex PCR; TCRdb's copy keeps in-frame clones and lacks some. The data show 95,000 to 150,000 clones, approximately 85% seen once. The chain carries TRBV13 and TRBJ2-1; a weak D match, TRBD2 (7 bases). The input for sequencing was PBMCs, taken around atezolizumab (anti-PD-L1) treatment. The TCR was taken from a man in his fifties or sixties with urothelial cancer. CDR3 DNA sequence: TGTGCCAGCAGTCACGAAGGGGGGGACTCCTACAATGAGCAGTTCTTC. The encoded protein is CASSHEGGDSYNEQFF.